These 25 T cell receptor beta chains were all obtained from the same sample, sequenced in a study of T cell responses to AZD1222 COVID-19 vaccine. TCRdb's table, derived via immunoSEQ multiplex PCR, lists solely in-frame clones and lacks some. The table lists under 95,000 clones, about nine tenths of them singletons. The sequencing here drew on peripheral blood, taken on day 0 of AZD1222 vaccination. The receptors come from an adult in good health.

The genes are TRBV7-2 and TRBJ1-1; a weak D match, TRBD1 (5 bases). The CDR3 extends over 14 amino acids. Germline-derived CDR1 and CDR2 are SGHTA and FQGNSA. V lost 1 base and J 1 base, leaving 7 bases between the germline ends. CDR3 in DNA: TGTGCCAGCAGCTTAGGAGGGGCGAACACTGAAGCTTTCTTT. Its translation: CASSLGGANTEAFF.

This sequence joins TRBV27 and TRBJ2-5, with 9 positions matching TRBD2. The germline V gene encodes CDR1 MNHEY and CDR2 SMNVEV (reference sequence). The ends lost 4 bases at V and 2 bases at J; junction bases unmatched: 8. The CDR3 spans 16 residues. In nucleotides, the CDR3 is TGTGCCAGCAGTTCCCCGACTAGCGGTTTACAAGAGACCCAGTACTTC. Its translation is CASSSPTSGLQETQYF.

This chain uses TRBV9 with TRBJ2-7, with 9 bases fitting TRBD1. CDR1 and CDR2 from the germline V gene are SGDLS and YYNGEE. This CDR3 is built from 15 residues. After removal of 3 bases from V and 6 bases from J, the junction contained 10 bases not matched to a gene. CDR3 residues: CASSATGQGPLEQYF. The DNA of the CDR3 is TGTGCCAGCAGCGCAACGGGACAGGGCCCTCTCGAGCAGTACTTC.

The chain is built from TRBV7-2 and TRBJ1-1; TRBD1 matches 8 bases. The CDR3 runs 15 residues. The germline V gene encodes CDR1 SGHTA and CDR2 FQGNSA. The V segment lost 2 bases and the J segment 10 bases; nucleotides outside the gene matches: 12. CDR3 in amino acids: CASSLQGARIMAAFF. DNA of the CDR3: TGTGCCAGCAGCTTACAGGGGGCGCGGATCATGGCAGCTTTCTTT.

This clone has just one count. The chain combines TRBV11-1 with TRBJ2-7; D might be TRBD1 or TRBD2, each matching 5 bases. The CDR3 has 13 residues. Deletions cut 3 bases from V and 7 bases from J, with 13 bases between. The germline gives CDR1 SGHAT, CDR2 FQDESV (reference sequence). CDR3 sequence: CASSLPGTREQYF. The CDR3 DNA reads as TGTGCCAGCAGCTTGCCAGGGACGAGGGAGCAGTACTTC. Full variable domain (missing parts from reference TRBV11-1 and TRBJ2-7): EAEVAQSPRYKITEKSQAVAFWCDPISGHATLYWYRQILGQGPELLVQFQDESVVDDSQLPKDRFSAERLKGVDSTLKIQPAELGDSAMYLCASSLPGTREQYFGPGTRLTVT.

The V call is TRBV11-2, the J call TRBJ2-2; D is possibly TRBD1 (5 bases). This CDR3 has 13 residues. The germline V gene encodes CDR1 SGHAT and CDR2 FQNNGV. Trimming removed 6 bases at V and 3 bases at J, with 8 bases between. DNA for the CDR3: TGTGCCAGCAGTACAGGATACACCGGGGAGCTGTTTTTT. Translating gives CASSTGYTGELFF.

The CDR3 region is CASSEASRAAFF. DNA of the CDR3: TGCGCCAGCAGTGAGGCCAGTCGGGCAGCTTTCTTT. The V call is TRBV10-1, the J call TRBJ1-1; D not certain. Trimming shortened V by 2 bases and J by 10 bases, and 11 bases separated the two germline ends. The CDR3 is 12 amino acids. Germline CDR1 and CDR2: WNHNN and SYGVQD (reference sequence).

In its sample, this clone was seen once. The chain combines TRBV12-3 or TRBV12-4 with TRBJ2-7; 7 positions match TRBD1. This CDR3 comprises 13 residues. Trimming took 5 bases from V and 3 from J; bases not matched to a gene: 4. The CDR3 here is CASSPDRFYEQYF. In DNA form, the CDR3 reads TGTGCCAGCAGTCCGGACAGGTTCTACGAGCAGTACTTC.

The chain uses TRBV11-2 and TRBJ1-5; D not resolved. CDR3 length: 13 residues. Germline V gene sequence: CDR1 SGHAT, CDR2 FQNNGV. V lost 0 bases and J lost 9, with 9 bases in between. In DNA form, the CDR3 reads TGTGCCAGCAGCTTAGATCTTTCTAGGCCCCAGCATTTT. Encoded protein: CASSLDLSRPQHF. The full variable domain, rest sourced from reference TRBV11-2 and TRBJ1-5, is EAGVAQSPRYKIIEKRQSVAFWCNPISGHATLYWYQQILGQGPKLLIQFQNNGVVDDSQLPKDRFSAERLKGVDSTLKIQPAKLEDSAVYLCASSLDLSRPQHFGDGTRLSIL.

The rearrangement links TRBV18 to TRBJ2-3; TRBD2 agrees at 7 bases. Losses at the gene ends were 3 bases for V and 6 bases for J; bases not matched to a gene: 15. The CDR3 has 17 residues. Per germline, CDR1 KGHSH and CDR2 LQKENI. Here the CDR3 reads CASSPSRGSGYADTQYF. The CDR3 bases are TGTGCCAGCTCACCCTCCCGCGGTAGCGGGTACGCTGATACGCAGTATTTT.

The V and J genes are TRBV10-1 and TRBJ1-1; D call uncertain. The CDR3 covers 16 residues. The germline V gene has CDR1 WNHNN and CDR2 SYGVQD (reference sequence). V lost 2 bases and J lost 3, with 16 bases in between. The CDR3 DNA is TGCGCCAGCAGTGAGGGTACACGGTTCGGTGACACTGAAGCTTTCTTT. Amino acid sequence: CASSEGTRFGDTEAFF.

The chain is built from TRBV5-1 and TRBJ2-7, with TRBD1 matching 11 bases. V shed 3 bases, J shed 2 bases, and the junction held 4 bases outside the gene matches. CDR3 length equals 15 residues. CDR1 is SGHRS and CDR2 is YFSETQ in the germline V gene. The CDR3 region is CASSWGQGVTYEQYF. CDR3 sequence (DNA): TGCGCCAGCAGCTGGGGACAGGGGGTCACCTACGAGCAGTACTTC.

The gene calls are TRBV4-3 and TRBJ1-4; TRBD1 might be the D (6 bases). CDR1 and CDR2 from the germline V gene are LGHNA and YSLEER. The CDR3 covers 16 residues. V was trimmed by 2 bases and J by 4 bases, leaving 14 bases between them. Here the CDR3 reads CASSQNRAESNEKLFF. The DNA of the CDR3 is TGCGCCAGCAGCCAAAACAGGGCCGAGAGTAATGAAAAACTGTTTTTT.

The chain combines TRBV18 with TRBJ1-1; D remains unclear. This CDR3 comprises 15 residues. The V end was cut by 8 bases, the J end by 0 bases, with 16 bases between. CDR1 is KGHSH, CDR2 LQKENI, per germline. The CDR3 here is CASRGEGPVNTEAFF. CDR3 DNA: TGTGCCAGCCGAGGTGAGGGCCCGGTGAACACTGAAGCTTTCTTT.

J is TRBJ2-3 and V is TRBV27; D remains ambiguous. With 5 bases removed from V and 2 bases from J, the gap between germline ends came to 8 bases. CDR3 length: 13 amino acids. CDR1 is MNHEY, CDR2 SMNVEV, per germline (reference sequence). The CDR3 sequence: CASSILFTDTQYF. CDR3 bases: TGTGCCAGCAGTATACTTTTCACAGATACGCAGTATTTT.

The chain uses TRBV5-1 and TRBJ2-1, with a possible D match to TRBD1 (5 bases). In germline, CDR1 is SGHRS, CDR2 YFSETQ. This CDR3 has 14 amino acids. V lost 0 bases and J 7 bases, leaving 11 bases between the germline ends. CDR3 nucleotides: TGCGCCAGCAGCTTGGTCGCAGGGCTAAATGAGCAGTTCTTC. Its protein is CASSLVAGLNEQFF.

The V gene is TRBV12-3 or TRBV12-4, the J gene TRBJ2-7, with D unresolved. The CDR3 has 13 residues. Trimming cost V 6 bases and J 5 bases, with 14 bases left between them. The CDR3 region is CASSHINSDEQYF. The CDR3 DNA reads as TGTGCCAGCAGCCATATAAACTCGGACGAGCAGTACTTC.

The chain joins TRBV19 to TRBJ1-1, with D possibly matching TRBD1 (5 bases). The germline V and J ends were trimmed by 0 bases and 7 bases, with 12 bases remaining between them. Germline assignment: CDR1 LNHDA and CDR2 SQIVND (reference sequence). The CDR3 runs 14 residues. In DNA form, the CDR3 reads TGTGCCAGTAGTATAGAATGGGGTGGGGGTGAAGCTTTCTTT. Amino acid sequence: CASSIEWGGGEAFF.

V is TRBV7-2 and J is TRBJ1-2; D ambiguous. With 5 bases removed from V and 4 bases from J, the gap between germline ends came to 11 bases. This CDR3 has 13 residues. Germline V gene data show CDR1 as SGHTA and CDR2 as FQGNSA. The CDR3 region is CASSLLDIYGYTF. CDR3 nucleotides: TGTGCCAGCAGCCTTCTAGACATCTATGGCTACACCTTC. Filled out from reference TRBV7-2 and TRBJ1-2, the complete variable domain reads GAGVSQSPSNKVTEKGKDVELRCDPISGHTALYWYRQSLGQGLEFLIYFQGNSAPDKSGLPSDRFSAERTGGSVSTLTIQRTQQEDSAVYLCASSLLDIYGYTFGSGTRLTVV.

The rearrangement uses TRBV28 and TRBJ2-7; maybe TRBD1 (6 bases). CDR1 and CDR2 (germline): MDHEN, SYDVKM. V was pared by 2 bases and J by 4 bases, with 21 bases between. The CDR3 length is 17 residues. CDR3 in amino acids: CASSLLYTQDRAYEQYF. CDR3 nucleotides: TGTGCCAGCAGTTTACTCTATACTCAGGACAGAGCATACGAGCAGTACTTC.

The CDR3 here is CASRGTGELFF. CDR3 nucleotides: TGTGCCAGCAGGGGAACCGGGGAGCTGTTTTTT. This chain uses TRBV27 with TRBJ2-2; D not certain. The CDR3 contains 11 residues. Germline CDR1 is MNHEY and CDR2 is SMNVEV (reference sequence). Between the trimmed V and J ends, which lost 6 bases and 5 bases, there was a span of 4 bases.

This chain uses TRBV6-6 with TRBJ1-5; 8 nucleotides match TRBD1. Trimming at V came to 8 bases and at J to 4 bases, leaving 4 bases not matched to a gene. CDR1 MNHNY and CDR2 SVGAGI come from the germline V gene (reference sequence). The CDR3 runs 13 residues. The CDR3 reads CASADRVNQPQHF. CDR3 sequence (DNA): TGTGCCAGCGCGGACAGGGTAAATCAGCCCCAGCATTTT.

V and J are TRBV19 and TRBJ2-5; tentatively, D is TRBD1 or TRBD2 (5 bases each). Per germline, CDR1 LNHDA and CDR2 SQIVND (reference sequence). The CDR3 covers 15 residues. V was cut by 1 base and J by 0 bases, with 9 bases left in between. The CDR3 DNA sequence: TGTGCCAGTAGTATAGGAGGGACCTACCAAGAGACCCAGTACTTC. Translating it yields CASSIGGTYQETQYF.

The chain uses TRBV6-5 and TRBJ1-5, with D perhaps matching TRBD1 (5 bases). The CDR3 sequence is 15 residues long. Trimming took 5 bases from V and 1 from J, leaving 12 bases between them. Germline lookup yields CDR1 MNHEY and CDR2 SVGAGI. The CDR3 reads CASSPFRDSNQPQHF. CDR3 nucleotide sequence: TGTGCCAGCAGTCCGTTCCGGGACAGCAATCAGCCCCAGCATTTT.

V is TRBV6-2 or TRBV6-3 and J is TRBJ1-5, with D possibly TRBD1 on 6 matching bases. Trimming removed 5 bases at V and 4 bases at J, with 15 bases between. Germline-derived CDR1 and CDR2 are MNHEY and SVGEGT. The CDR3 runs 15 residues. This CDR3 reads CASSPRQAPNQPQHF. CDR3 in DNA: TGTGCCAGCAGTCCCCGACAGGCCCCGAATCAGCCCCAGCATTTT.